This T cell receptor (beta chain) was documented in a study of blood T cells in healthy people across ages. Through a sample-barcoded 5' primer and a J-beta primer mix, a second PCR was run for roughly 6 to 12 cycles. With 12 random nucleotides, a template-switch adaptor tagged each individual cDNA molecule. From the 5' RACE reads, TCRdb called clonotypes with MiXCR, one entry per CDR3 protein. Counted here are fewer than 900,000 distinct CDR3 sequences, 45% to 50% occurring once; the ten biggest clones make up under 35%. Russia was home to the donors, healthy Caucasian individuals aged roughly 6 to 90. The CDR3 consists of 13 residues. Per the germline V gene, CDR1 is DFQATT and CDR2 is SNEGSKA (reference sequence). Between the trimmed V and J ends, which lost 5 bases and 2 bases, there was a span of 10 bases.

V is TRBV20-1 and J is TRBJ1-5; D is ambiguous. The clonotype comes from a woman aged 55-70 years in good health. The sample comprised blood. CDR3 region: CSAEDRGNQPQHF. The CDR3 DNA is TGCAGTGCTGAGGACCGTGGCAATCAGCCCCAGCATTTT.